Each of the 30 T cell receptor beta chains below was sequenced from the same sample in a study of beta chain features in type 1 diabetes. All of the isolated RNA was reverse transcribed, so expressed TCRB transcripts were sequenced. Here immunoSEQ multiplex PCR was the method, and the copy in TCRdb shows in-frame clones only, minus some. Of under 300,000 clones in the sample, 25% to 30% are singletons; the top ten hold about 3.9%. The material sequenced was central memory CD4+ T cells from blood. These receptor sequences come from a man aged 25 to 45 in good health.

This clone was counted only a few times. The rearrangement uses TRBV5-1 and TRBJ2-7; maybe TRBD1 (6 bases). V was clipped by 0 bases and J by 1 base, with 14 bases between them. CDR3 length: 16 residues. Looked up from germline, CDR1 is SGHRS and CDR2 is YFSETQ. Here the CDR3 reads CASSLAPGTPSYEQYF. The CDR3 region has the DNA TGCGCCAGCAGCTTGGCCCCCGGGACACCATCCTACGAGCAGTACTTC.

This clone was counted many times. This chain uses TRBV6-5 with TRBJ1-1; D gene unclear. V gave up 6 bases and J gave up 1 base, with 12 bases separating them. CDR3 length: 14 amino acids. CDR1 MNHEY and CDR2 SVGAGI come from the germline V gene. In nucleotides, the CDR3 is TGTGCCAGCAGCCGATCCCATAAGAACACTGAAGCTTTCTTT. It encodes CASSRSHKNTEAFF.

The chain carries TRBV29-1 and TRBJ2-7; D not certain. This CDR3 region has 12 residues. CDR1 and CDR2 (germline): SQVTM, ANQGSEA. V dropped 0 bases and J dropped 6 bases, with 9 bases sitting between them. As DNA, the CDR3 is TGCAGCGTTGAAGAGGGCAACTCCGAGCAGTACTTC. Its translation is CSVEEGNSEQYF.

The chain couples TRBV28 to TRBJ2-2; possible D gene TRBD1, 6 bases. Germline V gene sequence: CDR1 MDHEN, CDR2 SYDVKM. This CDR3 spans 13 amino acids. This CDR3 reads CANRDADTGELFF. Written as DNA, the CDR3 is TGTGCGAACAGGGATGCGGACACCGGGGAGCTGTTTTTT.

This clone came up a few times. J is TRBJ2-7 and V is TRBV7-9; 9 bases map to TRBD1. The germline gives CDR1 SEHNR, CDR2 FQNEAQ (reference sequence). The CDR3 consists of 14 residues. The junction had 6 bases not matched to a gene; V was cut back by 3 bases and J by 6 bases. The CDR3 coding sequence is TGTGCCAGCAGCTTCGGACAGGGGTCTACCGAGCAGTACTTC. Amino acids: CASSFGQGSTEQYF.

The V call is TRBV19, the J call TRBJ2-3; TRBD1 aligns across 9 bases. V trimming: 7 bases; J trimming: 5 bases; junction bases outside the gene matches: 10. This CDR3 comprises 15 residues. Germline CDR1 reads LNHDA; CDR2 reads SQIVND (reference sequence). The CDR3 nucleotides read TGTGCCAGTAACGACGGGACAGGGTTCGGAGATACGCAGTATTTT. Translating gives CASNDGTGFGDTQYF.

This rearrangement joins TRBV28 to TRBJ1-4; 7 bases line up with TRBD1. Germline V gene data show CDR1 as MDHEN and CDR2 as SYDVKM. With 7 bases clipped from V and 1 base from J, the junction kept 15 bases outside the gene matches. The CDR3 is made up of 18 amino acids. Written as DNA, the CDR3 is TGTGCCAGCACCCCACCCCGCGGGCAGGGGGTAACTAATGAAAAACTGTTTTTT. It codes for CASTPPRGQGVTNEKLFF.

This chain uses TRBV5-8 with TRBJ2-2; 7 positions agree with TRBD1. This CDR3 has 16 amino acids. After removal of 2 bases from V and 5 bases from J, the junction contained 9 bases not matched to a gene. Germline CDR1 SGHTS, CDR2 YDEGEE. The CDR3 here is CASSFPDRLRTGELFF. The CDR3 coding sequence is TGTGCCAGCAGCTTTCCGGACAGGCTGAGGACCGGGGAGCTGTTTTTT.

This clone was seen a few times. CDR3 protein: CASSLGTSFTDTQYF. The DNA for the CDR3 is TGTGCCAGCAGCCTCGGGACTAGCTTCACAGATACGCAGTATTTT. The gene calls are TRBV7-7 and TRBJ2-3; TRBD2 matches 9 bases. This CDR3 has 15 residues. Germline V gene data show CDR1 as SSHAT and CDR2 as FNYEAQ (reference sequence). Germline trimming cut 5 bases from V and 2 bases from J; bases unmatched to any gene: 5.

V is TRBV5-1 and J is TRBJ2-1; perhaps TRBD1 as D (6 bases). V gave up 4 bases and J gave up 7 bases, with 18 bases separating them. CDR1 and CDR2 (germline): SGHRS, YFSETQ. CDR3 length: 15 amino acids. The CDR3 coding sequence is TGCGCCAGCAGCCCCCGGGACACCCCTGGGAATGAGCAGTTCTTC. Residues: CASSPRDTPGNEQFF.

The table lists this clone with a few counts. The chain is built from TRBV2 and TRBJ1-5; D unclear. V was pared by 3 bases and J by 4 bases, with 10 bases between. The germline V gene encodes CDR1 SNHLY and CDR2 FYNNEI. The length of the CDR3 is 14 residues. DNA of the CDR3: TGTGCCAGCAGTGAGGAGGTCCGAAATCAGCCCCAGCATTTT. Amino acid sequence: CASSEEVRNQPQHF.

This clone has ten or more counts. CDR3 DNA sequence: TGTGCCTCTAGCTCCTACAATGAGCAGTTCTTC. Translating it yields CASSSYNEQFF. This chain connects TRBV19 to TRBJ2-1; D call uncertain. Germline V CDR1 and CDR2: LNHDA, SQIVND (reference sequence). The CDR3 totals 11 residues. The V end was cut by 11 bases, the J end by 0 bases, with 5 bases between. The complete variable domain, with remaining parts taken from reference TRBV19 and TRBJ2-1, reads DGGITQSPKYLFRKEGQNVTLSCEQNLNHDAMYWYRQDPGQGLRLIYYSQIVNDFQKGDIAEGYSVSREKKESFPLTVTSAQKNPTAFYLCASSSYNEQFFGPGTRLTVL.

This clone was seen more than once but under ten times. The rearrangement joins TRBV20-1 to TRBJ2-3; no firm D call. V was shortened by 4 bases and J by 6 bases, with 8 bases between the two germline ends. The length of the CDR3 is 11 residues. CDR1 and CDR2 (germline): DFQATT, SNEGSKA (reference sequence). The CDR3 sequence: CSATNGDTQYF. DNA of the CDR3: TGCAGTGCTACCAATGGGGATACGCAGTATTTT.

This clone was counted between two and nine times. This chain connects TRBV7-9 to TRBJ2-5; D perhaps matches TRBD2 (5 bases). The CDR3 consists of 13 residues. Germline V gives CDR1 SEHNR, CDR2 FQNEAQ (reference sequence). Trimming took off 1 base at V and 4 bases at J, with 7 bases between the two ends. The CDR3 DNA reads TGTGCCAGCAGCTTAGATCGGGGAGAGACCCAGTACTTC. Translating gives CASSLDRGETQYF.

This clone was counted at least ten times. The chain has TRBV18 and TRBJ1-3, with a weak D call TRBD1 (5 bases). V was trimmed by 5 bases and J by 0 bases, leaving 14 bases between them. This CDR3 comprises 16 residues. Germline V CDR1 and CDR2: KGHSH, LQKENI. CDR3 loop: CASSARVTSSGNTIYF. In nucleotides, the CDR3 is TGTGCCAGCTCAGCCAGGGTAACGAGCTCTGGAAACACCATATATTTT.

This clone showed up just a few times. The gene calls are TRBV11-3 and TRBJ2-1; D ambiguous. CDR1 and CDR2 from the germline V gene are SGHNT and YENEEA. The CDR3 runs to 13 residues. The V gene lost 3 bases and the J gene lost 4 bases, with 7 bases spanning the gap. CDR3 nucleotide sequence: TGTGCCAGCAGCTTGTCCGGATACAATGAGCAGTTCTTC. Its protein is CASSLSGYNEQFF.

The DNA of the CDR3 is TGTGCCAGCAGCCAGAAATTCGCACCCCTAGGGGGACAAGAGACCCAGTACTTC. Encoded protein: CASSQKFAPLGGQETQYF. The J gene is TRBJ2-5, the V gene TRBV4-2; maybe TRBD1 (6 bases). Trimming removed 3 bases from V and 2 bases from J, with 22 bases in between. Germline lookup yields CDR1 LGHNA and CDR2 YNFKEQ. CDR3 length: 18 residues.

This clone came up a few times. The chain links TRBV14 to TRBJ2-3; D is unresolved. Germline assignment: CDR1 SGHDN and CDR2 FVKESK. Trimming stripped 3 bases from V and 3 bases from J, with 10 bases between. The CDR3 is 14 residues long. CDR3 in amino acids: CASSQRLSTDTQYF. Here the CDR3 DNA reads TGTGCCAGCAGCCAGAGACTGTCTACAGATACGCAGTATTTT.

This clone was seen more than once but under ten times. This chain links TRBV4-3 with TRBJ2-5, with D unresolved. The J call may be in error: the DNA end matches TRBJ2-7 better. Germline V gives CDR1 LGHNA, CDR2 YSLEER. The CDR3 runs 15 residues. CDR3 in DNA: TGCGCCAGCAGCCAAGAGTCGGACGGCTCCTACGAGCAGTACTTC. Residues: CASSQESDGSYEQYF.

This clone was seen only a few times. This specimen includes other DNA sequences encoding the same CDR3. The chain joins TRBV7-8 to TRBJ2-3; no firm D call. Trimming cost V 5 bases and J 6 bases, with 6 bases left between them. CDR3 length: 11 amino acids. Germline loops: CDR1 SGHVS, CDR2 FQNEAQ. CDR3 nucleotides: TGTGCCAGCAGCCCTAGGGATACGCAGTATTTT. The encoded protein is CASSPRDTQYF.

This clone was observed many times. J is TRBJ1-4 and V is TRBV30; a weak D match, TRBD1 (6 bases). V was clipped by 3 bases and J by 8 bases, with 16 bases between them. The CDR3 is 14 residues long. CDR1 is GTSNPN and CDR2 is SVGIG in the germline V gene (reference sequence). This CDR3 reads CAWSAGQLVEKLFF. The CDR3 DNA follows: TGTGCCTGGAGCGCAGGACAGTTAGTAGAAAAACTGTTTTTT.

The chain links TRBV7-8 to TRBJ2-6, with D perhaps TRBD1 (6 bases). The V end lost 3 bases, the J end lost 2 bases, and 11 bases lay between the germline ends. This CDR3 spans 16 amino acids. CDR1 and CDR2 from the germline V gene are SGHVS and FQNEAQ. The CDR3 is CASSFFTGPGANVLTF. The CDR3 DNA reads TGTGCCAGCAGCTTTTTTACAGGGCCTGGGGCCAACGTCCTGACTTTC.

The table lists this clone with a few counts. This sequence joins TRBV5-1 and TRBJ1-1; D call uncertain. The CDR3 extends over 14 amino acids. The V and J ends lost 1 base and 2 bases respectively, with 9 bases between them. The germline gives CDR1 SGHRS, CDR2 YFSETQ. The CDR3 DNA reads TGCGCCAGCAGCTTGTGGTCAGATAACACTGAAGCTTTCTTT. Amino acid sequence: CASSLWSDNTEAFF.

This sequence joins TRBV7-2 and TRBJ2-5, with TRBD2 identical over 11 bases. The closer fit of TRBJ2-7 to the DNA end suggests the J call may be wrong. Per germline, CDR1 SGHTA and CDR2 FQGNSA. This CDR3 is built from 16 residues. CDR3 coding DNA: TGTGCCAGCAGCTTAGGACTAGCGGGACCTCCCTACGAGCAGTACTTC. This gives the protein CASSLGLAGPPYEQYF.

This chain joins TRBV29-1 and TRBJ2-2, with D unclear. The CDR3 consists of 14 residues. V was pared by 3 bases and J by 0 bases, with 8 bases between. CDR1 SQVTM and CDR2 ANQGSEA come from the germline V gene. The CDR3 sequence is CSVDSEANTGELFF. The CDR3 coding sequence is TGCAGCGTTGATTCAGAAGCGAACACCGGGGAGCTGTTTTTT.

There are a few counts of this clone. The rearrangement uses TRBV29-1 and TRBJ2-3; 13 bases fit TRBD2. In germline, CDR1 is SQVTM, CDR2 ANQGSEA. The CDR3 is 16 residues long. With 6 bases clipped from V and 1 base from J, the junction kept 7 bases outside the gene matches. The CDR3 is CSVPRTSGGRTDTQYF. CDR3 DNA sequence: TGCAGCGTACCCAGGACTAGCGGGGGCCGCACAGATACGCAGTATTTT.

The V gene is TRBV30, the J gene TRBJ2-1; 13 bases map to TRBD2. Germline CDR1 GTSNPN, CDR2 SVGIG (reference sequence). The junction had 4 bases not matched to a gene; V was cut back by 2 bases and J by 6 bases. The CDR3 loop spans 15 amino acids. The CDR3 region has the DNA TGTGCCTGGAGTCTCCGGACTAGCGGGAGCAATGAGCAGTTCTTC. Translating it yields CAWSLRTSGSNEQFF.

This clone came up a few times. The CDR3 region is CASSLGALFGTEKDNEQFF. CDR3 bases: TGTGCCAGCAGCTTAGGGGCATTGTTCGGCACCGAGAAGGACAATGAGCAGTTCTTC. The genes are TRBV7-8 and TRBJ2-1; D is unclear. CDR1 and CDR2 from the germline V gene are SGHVS and FQNEAQ. The CDR3 contains 19 residues. The V end was cut by 1 base, the J end by 5 bases, with 24 bases between.

This clone occurred a few times. The V and J genes are TRBV7-2 and TRBJ2-1; 13 bases fit TRBD2. Germline CDR1 SGHTA, CDR2 FQGNSA. This CDR3 comprises 17 residues. Trimming took 1 base from V and 5 from J; bases not matched to a gene: 5. Written as DNA, the CDR3 is TGTGCCAGCAGCTTAGTGGGGGGACTAGCGGGAAACAATGAGCAGTTCTTC. This gives the protein CASSLVGGLAGNNEQFF. The complete variable domain, with remaining parts taken from reference TRBV7-2 and TRBJ2-1, reads GAGVSQSPSNKVTEKGKDVELRCDPISGHTALYWYRQSLGQGLEFLIYFQGNSAPDKSGLPSDRFSAERTGGSVSTLTIQRTQQEDSAVYLCASSLVGGLAGNNEQFFGPGTRLTVL.

This clone was seen more than once but under ten times. The chain links TRBV29-1 to TRBJ2-3, with D perhaps matching TRBD1 (6 bases). The CDR3 covers 15 residues. Trimming removed 6 bases from V and 0 bases from J, with 16 bases in between. Per germline, CDR1 SQVTM and CDR2 ANQGSEA. DNA of the CDR3: TGCAGCGTGGATCTACAGGGTGTAAGCACAGATACGCAGTATTTT. Protein product: CSVDLQGVSTDTQYF.